Presented here are 16 T cell receptor beta chains from one specimen sequenced in a study of identical twins. TCRdb reprocessed the 5' RACE reads with MiXCR, giving one entry per CDR3 protein. Among more than 400,000 distinct CDR3 sequences listed, approximately 14% were seen once. These data also featured in a second study, about yellow fever vaccine responses in identical twins.

Sequencing was performed on CD4+ T cells sorted from blood. The receptors originated from a woman younger than 30 in good health.

V and J are TRBV15 and TRBJ2-1, with D perhaps matching TRBD1 (5 bases). V was shortened by 0 bases and J by 8 bases, with 14 bases between the two germline ends. This CDR3 comprises 15 residues. Germline V lookup: CDR1 LNHNV, CDR2 YYDKDF (reference sequence). CDR3 amino acids: CATSRDATGLHEQFF. DNA for the CDR3: TGTGCCACCAGCAGAGATGCTACAGGCCTCCATGAGCAGTTCTTC.

This chain links TRBV2 with TRBJ2-3, with 10 nucleotides matching TRBD2. The junction had 8 bases not matched to a gene; V was cut back by 4 bases and J by 1 base. CDR3 length equals 17 residues. Germline CDR1 is SNHLY and CDR2 is FYNNEI. The CDR3, as DNA: TGTGCCAGCAGTGGACCCAGACTAGCGGGCGGCACAGATACGCAGTATTTT. Translation: CASSGPRLAGGTDTQYF.

The V call is TRBV5-1, the J call TRBJ2-7, with 10 positions matching TRBD2. The V and J ends lost 6 bases and 2 bases, in that order; junction bases with no gene match: 2. The CDR3 length is 13 residues. Germline V lookup: CDR1 SGHRS, CDR2 YFSETQ. The chain's CDR3 is CASKREGTYEQYF. The CDR3 coding sequence is TGCGCCAGCAAGCGGGAGGGTACCTACGAGCAGTACTTC.

This clonotype was seen repeatedly, ten times or more. This chain joins TRBV5-1 and TRBJ2-2; D remains ambiguous. Germline lookup yields CDR1 SGHRS and CDR2 YFSETQ. Trimming shortened V by 0 bases and J by 7 bases, and 16 bases separated the two germline ends. The CDR3 contains 16 residues. The CDR3 nucleotides read TGCGCCAGCAGCTTGGCGTCAGACTTAATAAGCGGGGAGCTGTTTTTT. As protein: CASSLASDLISGELFF.

This clonotype was observed at least ten times. The CDR3 sequence is CASRPPRDSLGKNIQYF. The CDR3 coding sequence is TGTGCCAGCAGACCCCCCCGCGACAGCCTTGGCAAAAACATTCAGTACTTC. The genes are TRBV12-3 or TRBV12-4 and TRBJ2-4; D is possibly TRBD1 (5 bases). The V end lost 6 bases, the J end lost 3 bases, and 21 bases lay between the germline ends. The CDR3 length is 17 residues.

In this sample, this clonotype turned up many times. The rearrangement links TRBV29-1 to TRBJ2-1, with 7 bases lining up with TRBD1. CDR1 is SQVTM, CDR2 ANQGSEA, per germline. This CDR3 comprises 15 residues. With V trimmed by 6 bases and J by 4 bases, 12 bases remained unmatched. The DNA of the CDR3 is TGCAGCGTCACACAGGGGTCAGGGGGTTACAATGAGCAGTTCTTC. This sequence encodes CSVTQGSGGYNEQFF.

This clonotype was seen more than once but under ten times. The rearrangement joins TRBV5-1 to TRBJ2-3, with D possibly being TRBD1 (5 bases). This CDR3 comprises 12 residues. CDR1 and CDR2 (germline): SGHRS, YFSETQ. Trimming stripped 3 bases from V and 6 bases from J, with 8 bases between. DNA of the CDR3: TGCGCCAGCAGCTCCGCAGGGGATACGCAGTATTTT. It translates to CASSSAGDTQYF.

The chain uses TRBV7-2 and TRBJ2-5; 7 positions match TRBD1. Germline CDR1 and CDR2: SGHTA and FQGNSA. J gave up 2 bases and V 5 bases, and 8 bases lay outside the gene matches. The CDR3 is made up of 15 amino acids. The CDR3 region is CASSPRDSYQETQYF. The CDR3 nucleotides read TGTGCCAGCAGCCCCCGGGACAGTTATCAAGAGACCCAGTACTTC.

Here the CDR3 reads CASSYPGLAHSYNEQFF. The CDR3 DNA is TGTGCCAGCAGTTACCCGGGACTAGCGCATTCCTACAATGAGCAGTTCTTC. The V and J genes are TRBV6-2 or TRBV6-3 and TRBJ2-1; 10 bases align to TRBD2. The CDR3 has 17 residues. CDR1 and CDR2 from the germline V gene are MNHEY and SVGEGT. After removal of 2 bases from V and 1 base from J, the junction contained 5 bases not matched to a gene.

CDR3 sequence reads: CASSSMGQGQGEQYF. The CDR3 coding sequence is TGTGCCAGCAGTTCGATGGGACAGGGGCAAGGCGAGCAGTACTTC. This chain joins TRBV6-5 and TRBJ2-7; 10 bases map to TRBD1. Germline CDR1 is MNHEY and CDR2 is SVGAGI. This CDR3 contains 15 residues. Losses at the gene ends were 4 bases for V and 6 bases for J; bases not matched to a gene: 9.

At least ten counts were recorded for this clonotype. J is TRBJ1-1 and V is TRBV12-3 or TRBV12-4, with unresolved D. The CDR3 is made up of 14 amino acids. Trimming removed 5 bases at V and 1 base at J, with 11 bases between. CDR3 protein: CASSPPSGNTEAFF. Written as DNA, the CDR3 is TGTGCCAGCAGTCCCCCGAGTGGGAACACTGAAGCTTTCTTT.

This clonotype has just a few counts. The V gene is TRBV5-1, the J gene TRBJ2-5; the match to TRBD1 covers 7 bases. This CDR3 spans 16 amino acids. Germline assignment: CDR1 SGHRS and CDR2 YFSETQ. The V and J ends lost 3 bases and 5 bases, in that order; junction bases with no gene match: 13. The CDR3 loop reads CASSSRQGRSAETQYF. CDR3 DNA sequence: TGCGCCAGCAGCTCGAGACAGGGAAGATCCGCGGAGACCCAGTACTTC.

This clonotype was recorded many times. The chain couples TRBV12-3 or TRBV12-4 to TRBJ2-2; D tentatively fits TRBD1 or TRBD2 (6 bases each). The V end was cut by 7 bases, the J end by 6 bases, with 18 bases between. CDR3 length: 15 residues. The CDR3 loop reads CASTTSGAGSGELFF. Written as DNA, the CDR3 is TGTGCCAGCACCACCTCGGGGGCAGGATCCGGGGAGCTGTTTTTT.

This clonotype has only a few counts. The genes are TRBV5-1 and TRBJ2-3; D may be TRBD2 (6 bases). This CDR3 is 16 amino acids long. The V gene lost 0 bases and the J gene lost 1 base, with 12 bases spanning the gap. Germline values: CDR1 SGHRS, CDR2 YFSETQ. CDR3 bases: TGCGCCAGCAGCTTGGCCGGGAGCGGGCGCACAGATACGCAGTATTTT. It codes for CASSLAGSGRTDTQYF. The full variable domain, its missing parts supplied by reference TRBV5-1 and TRBJ2-3, is KAGVTQTPRYLIKTRGQQVTLSCSPISGHRSVSWYQQTPGQGLQFLFEYFSETQRNKGNFPGRFSGRQFSNSRSEMNVSTLELGDSALYLCASSLAGSGRTDTQYFGPGTRLTVL.

This clonotype has just a few counts. The genes are TRBV9 and TRBJ2-3; no clear D. Germline loops: CDR1 SGDLS, CDR2 YYNGEE. V shed 0 bases and J shed 0 bases, with 11 bases lying between them. The CDR3 spans 16 residues. The DNA for the CDR3 is TGTGCCAGCAGCGTAGGTAGGGCAATGAGCACAGATACGCAGTATTTT. Its protein product is CASSVGRAMSTDTQYF. Looking up the rest from reference TRBV9 and TRBJ2-3 gives the full variable domain: DSGVTQTPKHLITATGQRVTLRCSPRSGDLSVYWYQQSLDQGLQFLIQYYNGEERAKGNILERFSAQQFPDLHSELNLSSLELGDSALYFCASSVGRAMSTDTQYFGPGTRLTVL.

The chain has TRBV4-1 and TRBJ2-5; weak D call: TRBD2 (6 bases). Trimming stripped 0 bases from V and 7 bases from J, with 15 bases between. Germline CDR1 reads MGHRA; CDR2 reads YSYEKL. The CDR3 runs to 15 residues. The CDR3 protein is CASSQEGGPIRTQYF. Written as DNA, the CDR3 is TGCGCCAGCAGCCAAGAGGGAGGCCCCATTAGGACCCAGTACTTC.